The 16 T cell receptor beta chains below come from one sample, sequenced in a study of CXCR3-negative and CXCR3-positive naive CD8 T cells. All TRB cDNA libraries came from 5' RACE performed with UMI labels. TCRdb reprocessed the 5' RACE reads and stores each CDR3 protein as one record, lacking DNA. The sample has tens of thousands of distinct CDR3 sequences. The sample comprised naive CXCR3- CD8+ T cells from blood. Subset described: CD45RO-CCR7+CD27+CD95- naive CD8+ T cells lacking CXCR3 (TNR3-). The receptors were gathered from a human donor in good health. Some clones in this sample may be carry-over from other donors' samples.

This sequence joins TRBV4-2 and TRBJ2-7; as DNA is missing, the TRBD1 call by TCRdb cannot be tested. There are 15 residues in the CDR3. Germline values: CDR1 LGHNA, CDR2 YNFKEQ. The CDR3 reads CASSQGGFSSYEQYF.

The CDR3 spells CSAILPSTDTQYF. The chain has TRBV20-1 and TRBJ2-3. Looked up from germline, CDR1 is DFQATT and CDR2 is SNEGSKA (reference sequence). CDR3 length equals 13 residues.

The chain combines TRBV20-1 with TRBJ2-5; TCRdb's D gene call, TRBD1, goes unchecked for lack of DNA. Germline V gene lookup returns CDR1 DFQATT and CDR2 SNEGSKA (reference sequence). This CDR3 comprises 13 residues. The CDR3 sequence is CSARTGGQETQYF.

The chain couples TRBV10-3 to TRBJ2-7. The germline V gene has CDR1 ENHRY and CDR2 SYGVKD. This CDR3 spans 13 amino acids. The CDR3 region is CAISDEPSYEQYF.

The chain joins TRBV20-1 to TRBJ1-1; lacking DNA, the TRBD1 call made by TCRdb goes unchecked. The CDR3 sequence is 16 residues long. Germline CDR1 and CDR2: DFQATT and SNEGSKA (reference sequence). The CDR3: CRRAGTGALTGTEAFF.

This sequence joins TRBV27 and TRBJ2-3; there is no DNA to check the TCRdb D call of TRBD2. The CDR3 is made up of 15 amino acids. The germline CDR1 and CDR2 sequences are MNHEY and SMNVEV (reference sequence). The CDR3 here is CASSEIWAAADTQYF.

J is TRBJ1-2 and V is TRBV5-1. The CDR3 loop spans 12 amino acids. Per germline, CDR1 SGHRS and CDR2 YFSETQ. CDR3 loop: CASSFEGHGYTF. Complete variable domain (other parts from reference TRBV5-1 and TRBJ1-2): KAGVTQTPRYLIKTRGQQVTLSCSPISGHRSVSWYQQTPGQGLQFLFEYFSETQRNKGNFPGRFSGRQFSNSRSEMNVSTLELGDSALYLCASSFEGHGYTFGSGTRLTVV.

The chain couples TRBV29-1 to TRBJ1-1; as DNA is missing, the TRBD1 call by TCRdb cannot be tested. Germline loops: CDR1 SQVTM, CDR2 ANQGSEA. The CDR3 totals 16 residues. CDR3 sequence: CSVTGGQMGLNTEAFF.

The rearrangement uses TRBV4-1 and TRBJ1-2. Germline assignment: CDR1 MGHRA and CDR2 YSYEKL. The CDR3 is 16 residues long. CDR3 protein: CASSLQMAPSNYGYTF.

The rearrangement joins TRBV16 to TRBJ1-1. This CDR3 comprises 14 residues. Per the germline V gene, CDR1 is KGHSY and CDR2 is FQNENV. The CDR3 loop reads CVSSQGQLNTEAFF.

The rearrangement joins TRBV19 to TRBJ2-7; TCRdb's D call, TRBD1, is unchecked because there is no DNA. The CDR3 is 15 amino acids. The germline CDR1 and CDR2 sequences are LNHDA and SQIVND (reference sequence). The chain's CDR3 is CASSITRDSSYEQYF.

CDR3 protein: CASSREGLPQEQFF. The rearrangement links TRBV4-1 to TRBJ2-1. The V gene's germline CDR1 is MGHRA and CDR2 YSYEKL. The CDR3 extends over 14 amino acids.

The chain has TRBV28 and TRBJ1-5; TCRdb designates TRBD1, a call that cannot be tested without DNA. Looked up from germline, CDR1 is MDHEN and CDR2 is SYDVKM. The CDR3 runs to 16 residues. The CDR3 sequence: CASSLRTDDSNQPQHF.

The rearrangement uses TRBV15 and TRBJ2-1; TCRdb gives TRBD2 as the D gene, but with no DNA this cannot be confirmed. CDR3 length: 15 residues. Germline V gene data show CDR1 as LNHNV and CDR2 as YYDKDF (reference sequence). The CDR3 is CATSRDDSGYNEQFF.

The rearrangement links TRBV7-3 to TRBJ1-2; lacking DNA, the TRBD1 call made by TCRdb goes unchecked. Germline V gene lookup returns CDR1 SGHTA and CDR2 FQGTGA. The CDR3 covers 15 residues. The CDR3 spells CASSPGTGGEFGYTF.

The rearrangement joins TRBV29-1 to TRBJ2-2; no DNA is available, so the TRBD2 call from TCRdb remains unchecked. The CDR3 has 13 residues. The germline V gene has CDR1 SQVTM and CDR2 ANQGSEA. The CDR3 sequence: CSVIAENTGELFF.